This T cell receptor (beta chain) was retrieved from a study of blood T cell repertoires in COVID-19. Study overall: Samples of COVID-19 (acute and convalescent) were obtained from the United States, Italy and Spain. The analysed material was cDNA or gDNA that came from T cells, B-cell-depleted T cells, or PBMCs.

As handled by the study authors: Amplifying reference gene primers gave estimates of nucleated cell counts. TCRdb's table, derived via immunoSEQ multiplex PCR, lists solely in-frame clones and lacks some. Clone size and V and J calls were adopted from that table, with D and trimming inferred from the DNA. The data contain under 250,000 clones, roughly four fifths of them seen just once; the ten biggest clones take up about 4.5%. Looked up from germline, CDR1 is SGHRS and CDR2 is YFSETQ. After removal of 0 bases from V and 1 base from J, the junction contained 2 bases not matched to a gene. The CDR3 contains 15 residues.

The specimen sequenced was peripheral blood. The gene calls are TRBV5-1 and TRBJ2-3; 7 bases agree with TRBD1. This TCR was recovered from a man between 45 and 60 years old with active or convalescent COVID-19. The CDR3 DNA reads TGCGCCAGCAGCTTGGGGCAGGGGGGCACAGATACGCAGTATTTT. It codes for CASSLGQGGTDTQYF.